What follows is one TCR beta chain and its context. Per the authors' pipeline: How many nucleated cells were present was estimated from reference gene primer amplification. TCRdb's table, derived via immunoSEQ multiplex PCR, lists solely in-frame clones and lacks some. The DNA was the basis for D and trimming; V, J and clone size are from that table. Of a few hundred thousand clones in the sample, 90% were seen once. The sample comes from a study of blood T cell repertoires in COVID-19. Across the whole study: Sample material is recorded as cDNA or gDNA derived from T cells, B-cell-depleted T cells, or PBMCs.

V lost 7 bases, J lost 0 bases, and 28 bases lay in between. Germline CDR1 is SGHRS and CDR2 is YFSETQ. The CDR3 is 19 residues long. The TCR was taken from a woman aged 55-70 years with COVID-19, enrolled during active disease. The sequenced sample was peripheral blood. The J gene is TRBJ1-1, the V gene TRBV5-1; D gene uncertain. CDR3 DNA sequence: TGCGCCAGCGCAGCTTGGTCCGGGTTTTCCTCGTTTATGAACACTGAAGCTTTCTTT. Residues: CASAAWSGFSSFMNTEAFF.